These T cell receptor beta chains were read from a single sample in a study of cytomegalovirus exposure and HLA in healthy donors. The table came from immunoSEQ multiplex PCR; TCRdb's copy has only in-frame clones and leaves some out. The sample has roughly 120,000 clones, around 77% seen once. Input material: PBMCs. The receptors shown here come from a human donor in good health. The CDR3 runs from the conserved cysteine through the conserved F or W. Fields, in order: D gene, J gene, V gene, clone size, CDR3 DNA, CDR3 protein. D genes are given only for firm matches. Only some rows state a clone size, as once, few, many or a class for expanded clones.

D gene: .; J gene: TRBJ1-2; V gene: TRBV7-9; clone size: .; CDR3 DNA: TGTGCCAGCAGCCCTAACGAAAGCGGCTACACCTTC; CDR3 protein: CASSPNESGYTF
D gene: TRBD2; J gene: TRBJ2-7; V gene: TRBV29-1; clone size: .; CDR3 DNA: TGCAGCATACAAAAGGGGAGCGGGGCTGAGGAGCAGTACTTC; CDR3 protein: CSIQKGSGAEEQYF
D gene: TRBD2; J gene: TRBJ2-7; V gene: TRBV6-1; clone size: .; CDR3 DNA: TGTGCCAGCAGCCTGAGACTAGCGGGTCCCTACGAGCAGTACTTC; CDR3 protein: CASSLRLAGPYEQYF
D gene: TRBD2; J gene: TRBJ2-5; V gene: TRBV5-1; clone size: .; CDR3 DNA: TGCGCCAGCAGCTTCCGGACTAGCGAGAAAGAGACCCAGTACTTC; CDR3 protein: CASSFRTSEKETQYF
D gene: TRBD2; J gene: TRBJ2-1; V gene: TRBV9; clone size: few; CDR3 DNA: TGTGCCAGCAGCCCTTCCGGGACTAGCAGGAATGAGCAGTTCTTC; CDR3 protein: CASSPSGTSRNEQFF
D gene: .; J gene: TRBJ2-3; V gene: TRBV5-1; clone size: .; CDR3 DNA: TGCGCCAGCAGCTTGAGGGGTCTAACGGCGGATACGCAGTATTTT; CDR3 protein: CASSLRGLTADTQYF
D gene: TRBD1; J gene: TRBJ1-2; V gene: TRBV25-1; clone size: few; CDR3 DNA: TGTGCCAGCAGTGTAAGCATCGGGACAGGGGGTGGCTACACCTTC; CDR3 protein: CASSVSIGTGGGYTF
D gene: .; J gene: TRBJ1-1; V gene: TRBV9; clone size: .; CDR3 DNA: TGTGCCGGCAGCGTTCAACACGACTCGAACACTGAAGCTTTCTTT; CDR3 protein: CAGSVQHDSNTEAFF
D gene: .; J gene: TRBJ1-2; V gene: TRBV18; clone size: few; CDR3 DNA: TGTGCCAGCTCAGAAGGGCGGCGGGATGGCTACACCTTC; CDR3 protein: CASSEGRRDGYTF
D gene: TRBD2; J gene: TRBJ2-5; V gene: TRBV9; clone size: .; CDR3 DNA: TGTGCCAGCAGCGTGAGCGGGACCTCCCAAGAGACCCAGTACTTC; CDR3 protein: CASSVSGTSQETQYF
D gene: TRBD1; J gene: TRBJ2-4; V gene: TRBV15; clone size: .; CDR3 DNA: TGTGCCACCAGCACAGATGTGGGACAGGACAGTAGGGACAGTCAGTACTTC; CDR3 protein: CATSTDVGQDSRDSQYF
D gene: TRBD1; J gene: TRBJ2-3; V gene: TRBV11-2; clone size: few; CDR3 DNA: TGTGCCAGCAGCTTCTTGACAGGGGGAACAGATACGCAGTATTTT; CDR3 protein: CASSFLTGGTDTQYF
D gene: TRBD1; J gene: TRBJ1-4; V gene: TRBV29-1; clone size: .; CDR3 DNA: TGCAGCGTTGGGGCAGGGGGCCTGACTAATGAAAAACTGTTTTTT; CDR3 protein: CSVGAGGLTNEKLFF
D gene: .; J gene: TRBJ1-4; V gene: TRBV7-9; clone size: .; CDR3 DNA: TGTGCCAGCAGCTTAGGGGGGGGGACCCCTGAAAAACTGTTTTTT; CDR3 protein: CASSLGGGTPEKLFF
D gene: .; J gene: TRBJ1-4; V gene: TRBV9; clone size: .; CDR3 DNA: TGTGCCAGCAGCGTTGGAGGGACTAATGAAAAACTGTTTTTT; CDR3 protein: CASSVGGTNEKLFF
D gene: TRBD2; J gene: TRBJ2-2; V gene: TRBV30; clone size: .; CDR3 DNA: TGTGCCTGGAGTGAGGGAGGGGTCGCCGGGGAGCTGTTTTTT; CDR3 protein: CAWSEGGVAGELFF
D gene: .; J gene: TRBJ1-4; V gene: TRBV21-1; clone size: .; CDR3 DNA: TGTGCCAGCTCCGGAGGCGTTATGGCCGATCGTAATGAAAAACTGTTTTTT; CDR3 protein: CASSGGVMADRNEKLFF
D gene: TRBD2; J gene: TRBJ2-3; V gene: TRBV19; clone size: .; CDR3 DNA: TGTGCCAGTAGTGCGAAGGGACTAGCGGCCACAGATACGCAGTATTTT; CDR3 protein: CASSAKGLAATDTQYF
D gene: .; J gene: TRBJ1-1; V gene: TRBV10-2; clone size: .; CDR3 DNA: TGCGCCAGCAGTGAGGGTGGGCAGGCCAGAAACACTGAAGCTTTCTTT; CDR3 protein: CASSEGGQARNTEAFF
D gene: TRBD1; J gene: TRBJ2-3; V gene: TRBV7-8; clone size: .; CDR3 DNA: TGTGCCAGCAGCTCGGGGACAGTAGGCACAGATACGCAGTATTTT; CDR3 protein: CASSSGTVGTDTQYF
D gene: TRBD2; J gene: TRBJ2-1; V gene: TRBV6-1; clone size: .; CDR3 DNA: TGTGCCAGCAGTGAAATCCCCGGAGGGAGCGGGAGGCCAAGAAAAAATGAGCAGTTCTTC; CDR3 protein: CASSEIPGGSGRPRKNEQFF
D gene: TRBD2; J gene: TRBJ2-2; V gene: TRBV15; clone size: .; CDR3 DNA: TGTGCCACCAGCAGAGATTTGGAGGGAGGGCCCCGGGAGCTGTTTTTT; CDR3 protein: CATSRDLEGGPRELFF